This T cell receptor (beta chain) emerged from a study of cytomegalovirus exposure and HLA in healthy donors. Study background: Early on, a data release was issued that held 80 million or so unique TCRs from HLA-typed donors.

Donors counted as nominally healthy when sampled, yet unrecorded immune exposures were likely. This PCR relied on a set of 60 Vbeta primers and 13 Jbeta primers. Only in-frame clones appear in the TCRdb table, and some are missing; sequencing was by immunoSEQ multiplex PCR. Here the sample spans around 150,000 clones, more than 60% being singletons. Study-level points and caveats: A link between a missense DCLRE1C variant and TCR beta V- and J-gene trimming emerged from a later analysis. CMV serostatus stood as the only immune exposure information on hand.

On this clone: What it binds is not known.

This TCR came from a man aged 40-49 years in good health and CMV-seronegative. Sequencing used PBMCs.

The CDR3 is CASSATGTTNEKLFF. As DNA, the CDR3 is TGTGCCAGCAGCGCCACCGGGACAACTAATGAAAAACTGTTTTTT. The chain joins TRBV11-2 to TRBJ1-4; D not certain. CDR3 length equals 15 residues. The V end was cut by 5 bases, the J end by 0 bases, with 10 bases between. CDR1 SGHAT and CDR2 FQNNGV come from the germline V gene.